This T cell receptor (beta chain) was identified during a study of blood T cell repertoires in COVID-19. Clones were read by immunoSEQ multiplex PCR, and TCRdb kept only the in-frame ones, dropping some. In the table there are 200,000 to 250,000 clones, about 83% of which are singletons. The CDR3 runs 15 residues. Germline assignment: CDR1 MNHEY and CDR2 SVGEGT. Trimming left V 5 bases short and J 6 bases short, with 18 bases between. V is TRBV6-2 or TRBV6-3 and J is TRBJ2-3, with a weak D call TRBD2 (5 bases). This sequence originates from a woman aged 25 to 39 with COVID-19, enrolled during active disease. Material for sequencing was peripheral blood. This CDR3 is CASSILAVPSDTQYF. The CDR3 region has the DNA TGTGCCAGCAGTATTCTAGCCGTTCCTTCCGATACGCAGTATTTT.